The rows below give T cell receptor beta chains drawn from one sample of a study of blood T cells in healthy people across ages. TCRdb independently ran MiXCR on the 5' RACE reads; one entry per CDR3 protein. The sample has some 1 million distinct CDR3 sequences, 40% to 45% seen once. Material: blood. These TCRs come from an older woman in good health. Each CDR3 is given with its conserved first and last residue. The order of the fields is J gene, clone size, D gene, V gene, CDR3 protein, CDR3 DNA. A D gene is named only where the DNA matches it firmly. A row's size may be missing; if present it is once, few, many or a size class.

j_call: TRBJ1-6
clone_size: few
d_call: NA
v_call: TRBV9
cdr3_aa: CASSSKARSYNSPLHF
cdr3_nt: TGTGCCAGCAGCTCAAAAGCCAGGTCCTATAATTCACCCCTCCACTTT

j_call: TRBJ2-1
clone_size: NA
d_call: TRBD2
v_call: TRBV7-8
cdr3_aa: CASSPRLADEQFF
cdr3_nt: TGTGCCAGCAGCCCTCGACTAGCGGATGAGCAGTTCTTC

j_call: TRBJ2-3
clone_size: NA
d_call: NA
v_call: TRBV9
cdr3_aa: CASSVGLGISTDTQYF
cdr3_nt: TGTGCCAGCAGCGTAGGTCTAGGGATCAGCACAGATACGCAGTATTTT

j_call: TRBJ2-7
clone_size: few
d_call: TRBD2
v_call: TRBV27
cdr3_aa: CASGTSPYEQYF
cdr3_nt: TGTGCCAGCGGGACTAGCCCCTACGAGCAGTACTTC

j_call: TRBJ2-5
clone_size: few
d_call: NA
v_call: TRBV18
cdr3_aa: CASSHRIPGNTYQETQYF
cdr3_nt: TGTGCCAGCTCACACCGCATCCCGGGGAACACGTACCAAGAGACCCAGTACTTC

j_call: TRBJ2-7
clone_size: NA
d_call: TRBD2
v_call: TRBV5-6
cdr3_aa: CASSLGLAGGHLPNEQYF
cdr3_nt: TGTGCCAGCAGCTTAGGTCTAGCGGGAGGCCATTTACCCAACGAGCAGTACTTC

j_call: TRBJ2-4
clone_size: NA
d_call: NA
v_call: TRBV28
cdr3_aa: CASRVGENDERYF
cdr3_nt: TGTGCCAGCAGAGTAGGGGAAAACGACGAGCGGTACTTC

j_call: TRBJ2-7
clone_size: NA
d_call: TRBD2
v_call: TRBV7-2
cdr3_aa: CASSRSGTSYEQYF
cdr3_nt: TGTGCCAGCAGCCGTAGCGGGACCTCCTACGAGCAGTACTTC

j_call: TRBJ2-5
clone_size: few
d_call: TRBD2
v_call: TRBV4-2
cdr3_aa: CASSQALAGWRETQYF
cdr3_nt: TGTGCCAGCAGCCAAGCGTTAGCGGGATGGCGAGAGACCCAGTACTTC

j_call: TRBJ2-1
clone_size: NA
d_call: NA
v_call: TRBV4-1
cdr3_aa: CASSPYPPRDPGYNERFF
cdr3_nt: TGCGCCAGCAGCCCCTACCCCCCTAGGGACCCGGGATACAATGAGCGGTTCTTC

j_call: TRBJ2-3
clone_size: few
d_call: NA
v_call: TRBV28
cdr3_aa: CASSLTNLGSTDTQYF
cdr3_nt: TGTGCCAGCAGTTTAACCAACCTAGGAAGCACAGATACGCAGTATTTT

j_call: TRBJ1-2
clone_size: NA
d_call: NA
v_call: TRBV29-1
cdr3_aa: CSVEDGQNYGYTF
cdr3_nt: TGCAGCGTTGAAGACGGGCAGAACTATGGCTACACCTTC

j_call: TRBJ2-5
clone_size: NA
d_call: NA
v_call: TRBV6-5
cdr3_aa: CASSFAGTYKETQYF
cdr3_nt: TGTGCCAGCAGTTTCGCCGGGACTTATAAAGAGACCCAGTACTTC

j_call: TRBJ2-5
clone_size: NA
d_call: TRBD1
v_call: TRBV7-9
cdr3_aa: CASSLRRQGEETQYF
cdr3_nt: TGTGCCAGCAGCTTGCGCAGACAGGGGGAAGAGACCCAGTACTTC

j_call: TRBJ2-1
clone_size: many
d_call: NA
v_call: TRBV5-4
cdr3_aa: CASLDSRGALHNEQFF
cdr3_nt: TGTGCCAGCCTCGACTCCCGTGGGGCGCTTCACAATGAGCAGTTCTTC

j_call: TRBJ2-7
clone_size: NA
d_call: TRBD2
v_call: TRBV20-1
cdr3_aa: CSASAAGGTYEQYF
cdr3_nt: TGCAGTGCTAGCGCAGCGGGAGGAACCTACGAGCAGTACTTC

j_call: TRBJ2-2
clone_size: NA
d_call: NA
v_call: TRBV7-9
cdr3_aa: CASSSQPGRNTGELFF
cdr3_nt: TGTGCCAGCAGCTCCCAACCAGGGAGGAACACCGGGGAGCTGTTTTTT

j_call: TRBJ2-3
clone_size: NA
d_call: NA
v_call: TRBV7-9
cdr3_aa: CASSVEPHKEGQYF
cdr3_nt: TGTGCCAGCAGCGTAGAACCACACAAGGAGGGGCAGTATTTT

j_call: TRBJ2-3
clone_size: NA
d_call: NA
v_call: TRBV7-8
cdr3_aa: CASSRLSTDTQYF
cdr3_nt: TGTGCCAGCAGCAGACTCAGCACAGATACGCAGTATTTT

j_call: TRBJ2-5
clone_size: NA
d_call: NA
v_call: TRBV29-1
cdr3_aa: CSVQDTHRYF
cdr3_nt: TGCAGCGTTCAAGACACCCATCGGTACTTC

j_call: TRBJ2-1
clone_size: NA
d_call: TRBD1
v_call: TRBV5-1
cdr3_aa: CASSLSGTGGGDEQFF
cdr3_nt: TGCGCCAGCAGCTTGTCCGGGACAGGGGGTGGCGATGAGCAGTTCTTC

j_call: TRBJ2-3
clone_size: few
d_call: TRBD2
v_call: TRBV7-2
cdr3_aa: CASSLGAGLTDTQYF
cdr3_nt: TGTGCCAGCAGCTTAGGAGCGGGGCTCACAGATACGCAGTATTTT

j_call: TRBJ2-1
clone_size: NA
d_call: NA
v_call: TRBV21-1
cdr3_aa: CASSKKEQFF
cdr3_nt: TGTGCCAGCAGCAAAAAAGAGCAGTTCTTC

j_call: TRBJ2-1
clone_size: NA
d_call: NA
v_call: TRBV29-1
cdr3_aa: CSVKTQGTYSEQFF
cdr3_nt: TGCAGCGTCAAGACGCAGGGCACGTACAGTGAGCAGTTCTTC

j_call: TRBJ2-5
clone_size: NA
d_call: TRBD1
v_call: TRBV23-1
cdr3_aa: CASRQKGQGVVQETQYF
cdr3_nt: TGCGCCAGCAGGCAAAAAGGGCAGGGGGTCGTGCAAGAGACCCAGTACTTC

j_call: TRBJ2-1
clone_size: once
d_call: NA
v_call: TRBV20-1
cdr3_aa: CSALTHNEQFF
cdr3_nt: TGCAGTGCCCTGACTCACAATGAGCAGTTCTTC

j_call: TRBJ2-5
clone_size: NA
d_call: TRBD1
v_call: TRBV5-4
cdr3_aa: CASSYHNRDRGQETQYF
cdr3_nt: TGTGCCAGCAGCTACCACAACCGGGACAGGGGTCAAGAGACCCAGTACTTC

j_call: TRBJ2-5
clone_size: NA
d_call: NA
v_call: TRBV2
cdr3_aa: CASSPSTWETGETQYF
cdr3_nt: TGTGCCAGCAGCCCCTCAACCTGGGAAACGGGAGAGACCCAGTACTTC

j_call: TRBJ2-1
clone_size: few
d_call: TRBD2
v_call: TRBV7-9
cdr3_aa: CASSLRDVAGAYNEQFF
cdr3_nt: TGTGCCAGCAGCTTAAGGGATGTAGCGGGAGCCTACAATGAGCAGTTCTTC

j_call: TRBJ2-7
clone_size: few
d_call: NA
v_call: TRBV27
cdr3_aa: CASTDSGTGGDEQYF
cdr3_nt: TGTGCCAGCACCGACTCGGGGACGGGTGGCGACGAGCAGTACTTC

j_call: TRBJ2-1
clone_size: few
d_call: NA
v_call: TRBV5-1
cdr3_aa: CASSGASRENEQFF
cdr3_nt: TGCGCCAGCAGCGGCGCATCGAGGGAAAATGAGCAGTTCTTC

j_call: TRBJ1-5
clone_size: NA
d_call: NA
v_call: TRBV27
cdr3_aa: CASSLGMSNQPQHF
cdr3_nt: TGTGCCAGCAGTTTGGGTATGAGCAATCAGCCCCAGCATTTT

j_call: TRBJ1-1
clone_size: NA
d_call: NA
v_call: TRBV20-1
cdr3_aa: CSARVRGQAAFF
cdr3_nt: TGCAGTGCTAGAGTCAGGGGACAAGCAGCTTTCTTT

j_call: TRBJ2-3
clone_size: few
d_call: NA
v_call: TRBV5-1
cdr3_aa: CASSLVGSTTDTQYF
cdr3_nt: TGCGCCAGCAGCTTAGTCGGGTCCACGACAGATACGCAGTATTTT

j_call: TRBJ2-7
clone_size: NA
d_call: NA
v_call: TRBV14
cdr3_aa: CASSLTDFPYEQYF
cdr3_nt: TGTGCCAGCAGCCTGACTGACTTTCCCTACGAGCAGTACTTC

j_call: TRBJ2-5
clone_size: NA
d_call: NA
v_call: TRBV5-1
cdr3_aa: CASSPGVKETQYF
cdr3_nt: TGCGCCAGCAGCCCCGGGGTCAAAGAGACCCAGTACTTC

j_call: TRBJ1-2
clone_size: NA
d_call: TRBD1
v_call: TRBV24-1
cdr3_aa: CATSDGTGQTGYTF
cdr3_nt: TGTGCCACCAGTGATGGGACAGGGCAGACCGGCTACACCTTC

j_call: TRBJ1-1
clone_size: NA
d_call: NA
v_call: TRBV6-5
cdr3_aa: CASWGRGADTEAFF
cdr3_nt: TGTGCCAGCTGGGGTCGTGGGGCTGACACTGAAGCTTTCTTT

j_call: TRBJ2-3
clone_size: NA
d_call: NA
v_call: TRBV20-1
cdr3_aa: CSATRLTGVADTQYF
cdr3_nt: TGCAGTGCTACCCGACTAACGGGAGTAGCAGATACGCAATATTTT

j_call: TRBJ2-7
clone_size: many
d_call: TRBD2
v_call: TRBV6-5
cdr3_aa: CASSWTSASSYEQYF
cdr3_nt: TGTGCCAGCAGTTGGACTAGCGCTAGCTCCTACGAGCAGTACTTC

j_call: TRBJ2-7
clone_size: NA
d_call: NA
v_call: TRBV2
cdr3_aa: CASSEATDRLYNEQYF
cdr3_nt: TGTGCCAGCAGTGAAGCCACCGACAGGTTGTACAATGAGCAGTACTTC

j_call: TRBJ2-1
clone_size: NA
d_call: TRBD2
v_call: TRBV7-2
cdr3_aa: CASSLRGLAPGDEQFF
cdr3_nt: TGTGCCAGCAGCTTACGGGGACTAGCGCCCGGGGATGAGCAGTTCTTC

j_call: TRBJ2-3
clone_size: few
d_call: NA
v_call: TRBV6-5
cdr3_aa: CASSYVGDTQYF
cdr3_nt: TGTGCCAGCAGTTACGTCGGGGATACGCAGTATTTT

j_call: TRBJ1-6
clone_size: NA
d_call: NA
v_call: TRBV12-5
cdr3_aa: CASGLSQETNSPLHF
cdr3_nt: TGTGCTAGTGGTTTGTCCCAGGAGACTAATTCACCCCTCCACTTT

j_call: TRBJ2-2
clone_size: once
d_call: NA
v_call: TRBV28
cdr3_aa: CASSLNRVPGELFF
cdr3_nt: TGTGCCAGCAGTTTAAACAGGGTCCCCGGGGAGCTGTTTTTT

j_call: TRBJ1-5
clone_size: NA
d_call: NA
v_call: TRBV10-1
cdr3_aa: CASSEKGEMGNQPQHF
cdr3_nt: TGCGCCAGCAGCGAGAAAGGAGAGATGGGCAATCAGCCCCAGCATTTT

j_call: TRBJ2-3
clone_size: NA
d_call: NA
v_call: TRBV2
cdr3_aa: CARGPQGSTDTQYF
cdr3_nt: TGTGCCAGGGGGCCACAGGGAAGCACAGATACGCAGTATTTT

j_call: TRBJ1-2
clone_size: NA
d_call: NA
v_call: TRBV9
cdr3_aa: CASSGALWYGYTF
cdr3_nt: TGTGCCAGCAGCGGAGCGCTATGGTATGGCTACACCTTC